This T cell receptor beta chain was sequenced in a study of cytomegalovirus exposure and HLA in healthy donors (dated by TCRdb to the late 2010s). Broadly, across the study: According to an earlier analysis of 587 of the donors, some 180 million T cells yielded roughly 100 million unique TCR beta sequences and about 280 Gb of sequence data. An early release that covered about 640 HLA-typed donors contained about 300 gigabases of sequencing data and some 87 million unique TCR sequences. Of the roughly 400 genotyped donors, roughly 80% fell in the genetic ancestry cluster associated with self-reported Caucasian donors. The study was designed to test whether signatures of past pathogen exposure could be identified by cataloging public T cell receptors. Using immunosequencing, the study profiled T cell repertoires from 666 subjects and related those repertoires to cytomegalovirus serostatus. In addition to the first cohort of 650 to 800 subjects, a separate validation cohort of 130 or so different subjects was used. To predict cytomegalovirus infection status, the study brought together high-throughput TCR immunosequencing, statistical association of individual TCRs with disease status, and machine learning. In a later analysis, previously published TCR beta repertoires from 500 to 750 donors were re-analyzed and high-resolution HLA genotyping was added so that TCR occurrence patterns could be studied. In the later analysis, no new phenotypic data were used to find candidate immune exposures; instead, reliance was placed on TCR beta sequences and their occurrence across donors. An earlier analysis of 587 of the donors used high-throughput TCR beta sequencing to judge whether each TCR beta V gene segment behaved as functional or pseudogenic. Donor age, sex, ethnicity and CMV serostatus were compiled together with the repertoire data. A later genetic analysis took genome-wide SNP genotypes for about 55% of the 666 donors and used that subset as a discovery cohort. Every repertoire in the discovery cohort had been generated on one and the same sequencing platform. Class I and class II HLA loci were covered by the typing at four-digit resolution. The number of donors typed differed by locus, with about 620-630 for A, B, C, DRB1 and DQB1, roughly 520 for DQA1, under 610 for DPA1, and some 470 for DPB1. Roughly five DR-DQ haplotypes were handled as single units for association and clustering because linkage in the cohort was strong. Across around 400 genotyped donors of the cohort, an average of approximately 200,000 unique TCR beta nucleotide sequences per donor were sequenced, and around 20% of those sequences were non-productive. Overall study outcomes, separate from this receptor: Most CMV-associated TCR beta chains appeared to be HLA-restricted in a later analysis, and the HLA associations seemed to be driven largely by CMV exposure. In an earlier analysis of approximately 590 of the donors, most TCR beta V segments were observed in productive rearrangements about 87% or about 30% of the time, broadly matching IMGT annotations. In vitro tests confirmed that a few of the cytomegalovirus-associated TCR beta chains recognize cytomegalovirus antigens. The sequencing pipeline was judged likely to have produced a cluster of highly shared sequence variants as a technical artifact. Some IMGT-functional V segments, including TRBV6-2 and TRBV6-3, could not be told apart with the 87-base-pair reads, so those segments were excluded. Linkage disequilibrium might explain the correlated functional status among segregating V segments, but an unknown experimental factor could not be excluded. Compared with the 666-donor mean, donors in an Asian-associated ancestry cluster had fewer N-insertions in productive TCRs, according to a later genetic analysis. Over 15 rarely observed V segments, including chromosome 9 orphons, were excluded from the earlier analysis of some 590 of the donors because counts were too low. Roughly uniform sequencing depth across donors was assumed in presence/absence analyses, although this assumption may not hold. Assigning TCR associations to individual alleles was difficult when HLA alleles, especially DR and DQ, strongly co-occurred. In a later genetic analysis, a missense DCLRE1C variant was associated with V-gene and J-gene trimming of TCR beta chains, and the association was replicated in an independent cohort. In a later analysis, the rate of TCR association differed among HLA loci, with DRB1 alleles having the most associated TCRs and HLA-C alleles having the fewest. Only TCR beta chains were sequenced in this cohort, and the absence of alpha or paired-chain data limited detectable features. Immune exposure information for the cohort was limited to CMV serostatus. A further reported finding was that TCR beta sequences accurately predicted the HLA-A and HLA-B alleles for most subjects in the first cohort. The classifier was reported to diagnose cytomegalovirus status with high specificity and sensitivity in both the original and validation cohorts. HLA typing was unavailable for some donors at each locus, so association tests used only the typed subset. Specific HLA alleles were associated with some 15,000 TCR beta sequences at a false discovery rate of 0.05 in a later analysis. The study gave a list of 150 to 200 TCR beta chains associated with cytomegalovirus. While some public TCRs were present in many individuals, most TCR sequences turned up only very rarely across donors. According to a later analysis, parvovirus B19, influenza, CMV and Epstein-Barr virus appeared linked to several top co-occurrence clusters. In a later analysis, HLA-associated TCR beta chains showed more clonal expansion and lower generation probabilities than non-associated chains that were equally common. It was suggested by the authors that the approach could potentially be generalized to other disease states and immunological phenotypes.

The cohort was made up of 666 healthy bone marrow donors. At the time of sampling, every cohort member was nominally healthy, though immune exposures that went unrecorded were likely present. The donor tested CMV seronegative and was one of the 352 seronegative cohort members. A peripheral blood sample was provided by each donor, and peripheral blood mononuclear cells were used for TCR beta sequencing. Genomic DNA was extracted from the blood cell samples with the Qiagen DNeasy Blood Extraction Kit. On this clone: This receptor's antigen is unknown.

Library prep was done by the immunoSEQ multiplex PCR assay. A mixture of 60 forward primers for TCR Vbeta segments and 13 reverse primers for TCR Jbeta segments was used in the multiplex PCR. The CDR3 region of rearranged TCR beta genes was amplified from genomic DNA with a multiplex PCR assay. On the Illumina HiSeq System, the amplified TCR beta libraries were sequenced as 87-base-pair reads. Regarding the original processing steps: A later analysis tallied 70 million to 100 million unique TCR beta chains across the 600 to 700 repertoires, and around 12 million of those chains were shared by two or more donors. To remove PCR and sequencing errors, raw reads were error-corrected and collapsed into unique sequences using a nearest-neighbor algorithm that merged closely related sequences. To assign V, D and J gene segments, CDR3 sequences were aligned to IMGT reference sequences. For a sequence to be retained, a match of at least six nucleotides was required to both a V gene segment and a J gene segment. Rearrangements were classified as productive when the CDR3 lacked stop codons and remained in frame with V and J, and all other rearrangements were classified as non-productive. Following IMGT convention, CDR3 was defined as the stretch from the second conserved V-encoded cysteine up to the conserved J-encoded phenylalanine. The earlier analysis of a few hundred of the donors excluded sequences that lacked an unambiguous match to a single V gene segment. In an earlier analysis of 587 of the donors, V segments were called functional above 56.7% productive rearrangements and were called segregating when the between-donor standard deviation exceeded 5%. To diagnose cytomegalovirus status from the catalog of TCR beta chain sequences, a statistical classification framework was built. In a later analysis, V and J genes were assigned by comparing TCR nucleotide sequences against IMGT/GENE-DB human TR gene sequences. In a later analysis, CDR3 sequences and most-parsimonious VDJ recombination scenarios were assigned using the TCRdist pipeline. In a later analysis, each TCR beta chain was defined by its CDR3 amino acid sequence together with its V-gene family, and reads without a unique V-gene family were excluded. In a later analysis, fewer than 650 highly shared, low-generation-probability nucleotide sequences were removed to address suspected cross-contamination and a sequencing artifact. In a later analysis, a clonal expansion index for each public chain was calculated from normalized within-repertoire ranks of inferred template counts. In a later analysis, generation probabilities were computed using a VDJ recombination model fitted to out-of-frame rearrangements, and the results were checked against IGoR. A later analysis scored TCR-TCR, TCR-HLA and TCR-CMV co-occurrence with hypergeometric tests, applying a repertoire-size bias correction to TCR pairs. A later analysis estimated false discovery rates by permuting HLA or CMV assignments 20 times. In a later analysis, co-occurring TCRs were grouped using DBSCAN, and TCRdist sequence similarity was added for clustering within HLA-allele-positive subsets. Co-occurrence clustering excluded repertoires with fewer than 30,000 or more than 120,000 public chains, plus five with anomalous nucleotide sharing. In TCRdb, the immuneACCESS table is reduced to in-frame sequences with V and J assigned. These tables do not hold every clone; where another copy was compared, an unresolved V gene accounts for under half, and the others remain unexplained. V and J calls and clone size are those listed in that table; D and trimming were worked out from the DNA. This specimen's table enumerates about 130,000 clones. The ten top clones hold under 2.5% of the sample.

Germline trimming amounts to 0 bases on V and 8 bases on J, with 8 as the count of junction bases outside the gene matches. CDR1 and CDR2, looked up from the germline V gene, are SGDLS and YYNGEE. From the cysteine through the phenylalanine, the CDR3 covers 16 amino acids. The read is trimmed to its CDR3 DNA, 48 bases read in frame from base 1. The rearrangement combines TRBV9 with TRBJ2-1; the central 10 bases match TRBD2. The sample consisted of PBMCs. The origin of this receptor is a man aged 40-49 years in good health and CMV-seronegative. CDR3 protein: CASSVGGLAEHYEQFF. The DNA sequence reads TGTGCCAGCAGCGTAGGTGGACTAGCGGAACACTATGAGCAGTTCTTC.